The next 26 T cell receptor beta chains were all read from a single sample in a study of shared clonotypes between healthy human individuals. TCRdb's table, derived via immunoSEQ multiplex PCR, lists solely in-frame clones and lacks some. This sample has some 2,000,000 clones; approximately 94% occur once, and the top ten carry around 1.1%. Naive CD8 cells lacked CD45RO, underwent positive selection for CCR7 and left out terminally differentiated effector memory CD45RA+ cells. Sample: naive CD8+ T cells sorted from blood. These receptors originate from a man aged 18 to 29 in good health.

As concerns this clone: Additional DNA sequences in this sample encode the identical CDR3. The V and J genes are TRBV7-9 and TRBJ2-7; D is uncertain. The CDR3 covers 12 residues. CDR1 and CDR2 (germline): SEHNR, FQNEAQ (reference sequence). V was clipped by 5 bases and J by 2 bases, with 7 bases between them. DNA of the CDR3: TGTGCCAGCAGCGGCTCGGCCTACGAGCAGTACTTC. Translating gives CASSGSAYEQYF.

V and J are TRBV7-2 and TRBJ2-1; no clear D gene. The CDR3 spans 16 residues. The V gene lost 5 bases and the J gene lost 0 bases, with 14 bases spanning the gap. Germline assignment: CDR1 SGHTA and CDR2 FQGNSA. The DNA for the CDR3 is TGTGCCAGCAGCCCCGCGACTTCTTACTCCTACAATGAGCAGTTCTTC. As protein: CASSPATSYSYNEQFF.

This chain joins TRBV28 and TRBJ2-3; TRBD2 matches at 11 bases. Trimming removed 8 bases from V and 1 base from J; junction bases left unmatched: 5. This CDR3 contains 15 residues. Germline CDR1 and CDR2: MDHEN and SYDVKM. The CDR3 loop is CASGTLAGGTDTQYF. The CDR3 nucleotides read TGTGCCAGCGGGACACTAGCGGGGGGCACAGATACGCAGTATTTT.

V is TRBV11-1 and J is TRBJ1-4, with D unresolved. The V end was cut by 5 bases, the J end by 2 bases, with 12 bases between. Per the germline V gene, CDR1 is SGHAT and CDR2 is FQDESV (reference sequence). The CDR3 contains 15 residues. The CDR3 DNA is TGTGCCAGCAGCCGGACGTGGGAGACTAATGAAAAACTGTTTTTT. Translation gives CASSRTWETNEKLFF.

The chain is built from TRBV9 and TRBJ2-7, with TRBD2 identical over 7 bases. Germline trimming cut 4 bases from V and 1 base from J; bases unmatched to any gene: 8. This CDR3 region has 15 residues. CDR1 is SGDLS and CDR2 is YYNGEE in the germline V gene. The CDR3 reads CASSPPGDYSYEQYF. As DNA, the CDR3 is TGTGCCAGCAGCCCCCCCGGGGACTATTCCTACGAGCAGTACTTC.

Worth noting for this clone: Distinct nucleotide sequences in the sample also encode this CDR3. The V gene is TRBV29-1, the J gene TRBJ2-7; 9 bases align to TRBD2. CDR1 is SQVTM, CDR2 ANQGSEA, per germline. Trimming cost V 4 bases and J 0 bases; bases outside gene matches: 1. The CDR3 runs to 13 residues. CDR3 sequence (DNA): TGCAGCGTTGGCGGGGGGGGCTCCTACGAGCAGTACTTC. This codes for CSVGGGGSYEQYF.

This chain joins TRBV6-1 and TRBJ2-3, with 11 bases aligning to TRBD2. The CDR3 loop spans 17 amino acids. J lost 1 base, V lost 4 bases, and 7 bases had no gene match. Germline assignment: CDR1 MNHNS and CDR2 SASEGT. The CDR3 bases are TGTGCCAGCAGTGGTCTAGCGGGGGGACTAGGCACAGATACGCAGTATTTT. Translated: CASSGLAGGLGTDTQYF.

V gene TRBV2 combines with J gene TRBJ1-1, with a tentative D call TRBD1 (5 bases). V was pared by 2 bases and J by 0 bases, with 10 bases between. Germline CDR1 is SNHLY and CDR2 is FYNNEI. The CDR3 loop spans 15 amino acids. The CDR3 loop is CASSERGPMNTEAFF. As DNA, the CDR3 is TGTGCCAGCAGTGAAAGGGGACCCATGAACACTGAAGCTTTCTTT.

CDR3 residues: CASRTQGPRTGEQYF. In DNA form, the CDR3 reads TGTGCCAGCAGGACTCAGGGCCCTCGAACGGGTGAGCAGTACTTC. The chain couples TRBV27 to TRBJ2-7, with D possibly matching TRBD1 (5 bases). Germline CDR1 and CDR2: MNHEY and SMNVEV (reference sequence). V lost 6 bases to trimming and J lost 7 bases, with 22 bases between them. The CDR3 spans 15 residues.

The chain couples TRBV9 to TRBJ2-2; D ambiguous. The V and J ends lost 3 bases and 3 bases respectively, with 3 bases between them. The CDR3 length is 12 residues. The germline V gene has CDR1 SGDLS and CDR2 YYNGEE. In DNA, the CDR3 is TGTGCCAGCAGCGGTTACACCGGGGAGCTGTTTTTT. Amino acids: CASSGYTGELFF.

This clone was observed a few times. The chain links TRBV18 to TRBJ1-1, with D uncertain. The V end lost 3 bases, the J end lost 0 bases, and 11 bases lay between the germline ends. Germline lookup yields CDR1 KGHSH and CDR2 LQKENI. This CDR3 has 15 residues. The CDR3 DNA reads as TGTGCCAGCTCACCTGATGTAGGACTGAACACTGAAGCTTTCTTT. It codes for CASSPDVGLNTEAFF.

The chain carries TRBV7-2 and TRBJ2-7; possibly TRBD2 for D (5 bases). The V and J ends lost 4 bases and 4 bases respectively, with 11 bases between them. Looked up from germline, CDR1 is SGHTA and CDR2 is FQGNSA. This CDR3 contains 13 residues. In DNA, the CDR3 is TGTGCCAGCAGCTGGTGGACTCGTTACGAGCAGTACTTC. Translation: CASSWWTRYEQYF.

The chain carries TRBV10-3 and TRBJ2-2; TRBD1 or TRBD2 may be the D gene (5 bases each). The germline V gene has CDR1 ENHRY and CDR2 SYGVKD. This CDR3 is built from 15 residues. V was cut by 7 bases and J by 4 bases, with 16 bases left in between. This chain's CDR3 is CAIMGAGSATGELFF. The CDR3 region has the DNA TGTGCCATCATGGGAGCAGGGTCAGCCACCGGGGAGCTGTTTTTT.

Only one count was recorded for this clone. The CDR3 coding sequence is TGTGCCAGCAGCCCGACGGGGCCCTACGAGCAGTACTTC. Translated: CASSPTGPYEQYF. The chain couples TRBV5-8 to TRBJ2-7; D could derive from TRBD1 or TRBD2 (5 bases each). The CDR3 is 13 residues long. CDR1 SGHTS and CDR2 YDEGEE come from the germline V gene. With 4 bases removed from V and 2 bases from J, the gap between germline ends came to 10 bases.

CDR3 sequence reads: CASSATDSYSGANVLTF. Here the CDR3 DNA reads TGTGCCAGCAGCGCGACGGACAGCTACTCTGGGGCCAACGTCCTGACTTTC. This chain joins TRBV5-4 and TRBJ2-6, with D possibly matching TRBD1 (6 bases). This CDR3 is built from 17 residues. Germline V gene sequence: CDR1 SGHNT, CDR2 YYREEE (reference sequence). V was trimmed by 4 bases and J by 0 bases, leaving 14 bases between them.

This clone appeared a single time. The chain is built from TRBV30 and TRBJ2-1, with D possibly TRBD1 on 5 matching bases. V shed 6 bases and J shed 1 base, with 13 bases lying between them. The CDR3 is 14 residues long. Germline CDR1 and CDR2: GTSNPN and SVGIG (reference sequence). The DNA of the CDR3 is TGTGCCTGCCAACAGGACAATTCCTACAATGAGCAGTTCTTC. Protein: CACQQDNSYNEQFF. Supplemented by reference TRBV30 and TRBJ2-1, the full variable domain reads SQTIHQWPATLVQPVGSPLSLECTVEGTSNPNLYWYRQAAGRGLQLLFYSVGIGQISSEVPQNLSASRPQDRQFILSSKKLLLSDSGFYLCACQQDNSYNEQFFGPGTRLTVL.

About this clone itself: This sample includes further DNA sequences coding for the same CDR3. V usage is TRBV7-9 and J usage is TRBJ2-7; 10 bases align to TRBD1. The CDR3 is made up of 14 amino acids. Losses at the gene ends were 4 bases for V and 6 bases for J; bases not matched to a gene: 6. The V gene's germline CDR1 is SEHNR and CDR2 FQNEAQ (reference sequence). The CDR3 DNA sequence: TGTGCCAGCAGCTCCGGGACAGGGGTCCTCGAGCAGTACTTC. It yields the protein CASSSGTGVLEQYF.

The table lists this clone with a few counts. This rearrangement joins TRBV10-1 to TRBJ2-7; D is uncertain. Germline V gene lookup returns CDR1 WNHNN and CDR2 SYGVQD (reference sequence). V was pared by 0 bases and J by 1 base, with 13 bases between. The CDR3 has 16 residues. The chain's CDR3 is CASSESFLTPSYEQYF. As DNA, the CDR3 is TGCGCCAGCAGTGAGTCGTTTTTGACGCCTTCCTACGAGCAGTACTTC.

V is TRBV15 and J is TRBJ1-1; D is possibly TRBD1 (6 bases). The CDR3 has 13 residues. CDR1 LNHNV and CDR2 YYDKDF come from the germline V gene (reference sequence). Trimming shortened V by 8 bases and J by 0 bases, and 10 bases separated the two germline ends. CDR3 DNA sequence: TGTGCCACCTGCGACAGGCTGAACACTGAAGCTTTCTTT. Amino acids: CATCDRLNTEAFF.

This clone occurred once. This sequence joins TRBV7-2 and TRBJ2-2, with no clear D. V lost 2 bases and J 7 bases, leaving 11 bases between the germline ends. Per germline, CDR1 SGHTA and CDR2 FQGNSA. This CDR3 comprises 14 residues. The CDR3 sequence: CASSLRSVGGELFF. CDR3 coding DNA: TGTGCCAGCAGCTTAAGATCCGTCGGCGGGGAGCTGTTTTTT. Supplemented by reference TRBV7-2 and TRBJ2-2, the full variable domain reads GAGVSQSPSNKVTEKGKDVELRCDPISGHTALYWYRQSLGQGLEFLIYFQGNSAPDKSGLPSDRFSAERTGGSVSTLTIQRTQQEDSAVYLCASSLRSVGGELFFGEGSRLTVL.

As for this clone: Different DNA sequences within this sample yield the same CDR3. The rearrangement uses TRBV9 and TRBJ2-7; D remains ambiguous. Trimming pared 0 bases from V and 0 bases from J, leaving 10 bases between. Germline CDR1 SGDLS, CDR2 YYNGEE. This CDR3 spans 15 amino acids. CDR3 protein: CASSVASASSYEQYF. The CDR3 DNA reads TGTGCCAGCAGCGTAGCTTCGGCGAGCTCCTACGAGCAGTACTTC.

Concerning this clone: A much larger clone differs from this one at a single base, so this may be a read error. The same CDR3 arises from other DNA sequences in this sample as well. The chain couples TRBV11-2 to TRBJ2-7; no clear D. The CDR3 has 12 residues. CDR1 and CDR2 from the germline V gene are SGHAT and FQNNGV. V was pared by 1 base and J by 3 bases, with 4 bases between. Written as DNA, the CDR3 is TGTGCCAGCAGCTTAGGCAGCTACGAGCAGTACTTC. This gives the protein CASSLGSYEQYF.

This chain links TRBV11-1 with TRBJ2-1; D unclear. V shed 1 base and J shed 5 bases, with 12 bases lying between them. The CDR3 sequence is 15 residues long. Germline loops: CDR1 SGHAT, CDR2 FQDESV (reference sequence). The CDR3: CASSLDVGSNNEQFF. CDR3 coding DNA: TGTGCCAGCAGCTTAGATGTGGGAAGTAACAATGAGCAGTTCTTC.

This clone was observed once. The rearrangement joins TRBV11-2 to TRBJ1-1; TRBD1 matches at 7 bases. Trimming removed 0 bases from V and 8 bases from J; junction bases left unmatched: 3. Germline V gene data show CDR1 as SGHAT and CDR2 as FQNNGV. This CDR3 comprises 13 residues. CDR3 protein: CASSLERGPEAFF. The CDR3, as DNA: TGTGCCAGCAGCTTAGAGAGGGGGCCCGAAGCTTTCTTT.

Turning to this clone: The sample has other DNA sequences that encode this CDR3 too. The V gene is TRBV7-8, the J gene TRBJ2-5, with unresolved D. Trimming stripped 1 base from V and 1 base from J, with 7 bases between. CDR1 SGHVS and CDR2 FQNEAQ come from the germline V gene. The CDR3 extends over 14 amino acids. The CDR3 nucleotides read TGTGCCAGCAGCTTAGTAGGGATCCAAGAGACCCAGTACTTC. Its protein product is CASSLVGIQETQYF.

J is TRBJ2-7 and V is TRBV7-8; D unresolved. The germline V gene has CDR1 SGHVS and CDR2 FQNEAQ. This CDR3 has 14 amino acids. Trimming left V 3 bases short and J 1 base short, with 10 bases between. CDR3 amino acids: CASSFLGPSYEQYF. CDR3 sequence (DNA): TGTGCCAGCAGCTTTTTGGGCCCTTCCTACGAGCAGTACTTC.